This entry is about one T cell receptor (beta chain). This sample was included in a study of human T cells and chemical hapten exposure. Study context: Patients were given diphenylcyclopropenone on the scalp weekly across the roughly 25-week study.

TCRdb reprocessed the RACE reads with MiXCR, giving one entry per CDR3 protein. The top ten hold approximately 3% of the sample, which has about 120,000 distinct CDR3 sequences, approximately 15% seen once. Regarding time point: pre-sensitization, week 0. Treatment described: therapeutic diphenylcyclopropenone sensitization with weekly scalp DPC. At every patch-test visit, blood was drawn before the patch test was applied. Unfractionated whole blood was the source from which total RNA was extracted. With 3 bases removed from V and 6 bases from J, the gap between germline ends came to 18 bases. Germline V CDR1 and CDR2: SEHNR, FQNEAQ (reference sequence). The CDR3 runs to 16 residues.

This sequence joins TRBV7-9 and TRBJ2-1, with unresolved D. The origin of this receptor is a woman younger than 30 with alopecia areata. Some clones in this sample may be carry-over from other donors' samples. Material: whole blood, obtained in connection with sensitization to the hapten diphenylcyclopropenone (DPC). The CDR3 coding sequence is TGTGCCAGCAGCTTGGAAGGACGGAGAGCACGCAATGAGCAGTTCTTC. Its translation is CASSLEGRRARNEQFF.